Listed below are T cell receptor beta chains from one sample, sequenced in a study of control samples from healthy donors and cancer patients. Some clones are missing from TCRdb's copy, which holds only in-frame ones; the method was immunoSEQ multiplex PCR. In the table there are roughly 120,000 clones, about 88% of which are singletons. Input material: blood. All receptors derive from a woman aged 65 to 85 in good health. CDR3s include the opening cysteine and the closing phenylalanine or tryptophan. The order of the fields is V gene, CDR3 length, D gene, clone size, J gene, CDR3 DNA, CDR3 protein. D genes are given only for firm matches. The size entry is marked missing in some rows and otherwise reads once, few, many or a size class.

v_gene: TRBV7-2
len: 12
d_gene: -
abundance: -
j_gene: TRBJ2-5
CDR3nt: TGTGCCAGCAGGGCAGGGGTCGAGACCCAGTACTTC
CDR3aa: CASRAGVETQYF

v_gene: TRBV5-1
len: 14
d_gene: -
abundance: -
j_gene: TRBJ2-7
CDR3nt: TGCGCCAGCAGCTTGGAAGACAGGATGTACGAGCAGTACTTC
CDR3aa: CASSLEDRMYEQYF

v_gene: TRBV7-3
len: 13
d_gene: -
abundance: -
j_gene: TRBJ2-7
CDR3nt: TGTGCCAGCAGCTTACGCCCCACGGACGAGCAGTACTTC
CDR3aa: CASSLRPTDEQYF

v_gene: TRBV4-2
len: 15
d_gene: TRBD2
abundance: -
j_gene: TRBJ2-7
CDR3nt: TGTGCCAGCAGCCAGACGACTAGCGGGGAGTACGAGCAGTACTTC
CDR3aa: CASSQTTSGEYEQYF

v_gene: TRBV5-1
len: 14
d_gene: -
abundance: -
j_gene: TRBJ1-1
CDR3nt: TGCGCCAGCAGCTTGGCAAGAGCGAACACTGAAGCTTTCTTT
CDR3aa: CASSLARANTEAFF

v_gene: TRBV5-1
len: 12
d_gene: -
abundance: -
j_gene: TRBJ2-1
CDR3nt: TGCGCCAGCAGCTTGGAAACCTATTCCTGGTTCTTC
CDR3aa: CASSLETYSWFF

v_gene: TRBV5-8
len: 14
d_gene: -
abundance: -
j_gene: TRBJ2-3
CDR3nt: TGTGCCAGCAGACCGCGACGGAGCACAGATACGCAGTATTTT
CDR3aa: CASRPRRSTDTQYF

v_gene: TRBV9
len: 15
d_gene: -
abundance: -
j_gene: TRBJ2-5
CDR3nt: TGTGCCAGCAGCGTGTCAGGGGTGCCGGGGGAGACCCAGTACTTC
CDR3aa: CASSVSGVPGETQYF

v_gene: TRBV5-5
len: 14
d_gene: -
abundance: once
j_gene: TRBJ2-7
CDR3nt: TGTGCCAGCAGCCGTCAGGGCTTAGACTACGAGCAGTACTTC
CDR3aa: CASSRQGLDYEQYF

v_gene: TRBV9
len: 12
d_gene: -
abundance: -
j_gene: TRBJ1-2
CDR3nt: TGTGCCAGCAGCGTGTTTGGAGGACGCTACACCTTC
CDR3aa: CASSVFGGRYTF

v_gene: TRBV7-9
len: 13
d_gene: -
abundance: -
j_gene: TRBJ1-1
CDR3nt: TGTGCCAGCAGCCCCGAAGGATACACTGAAGCTTTCTTT
CDR3aa: CASSPEGYTEAFF

v_gene: TRBV7-4
len: 17
d_gene: TRBD1
abundance: -
j_gene: TRBJ1-4
CDR3nt: TGTGCCAGCAGCTTCAAACCGGGACAGGGGTTACCGGGGGAACTGTTTTTT
CDR3aa: CASSFKPGQGLPGELFF

v_gene: TRBV5-4
len: 15
d_gene: TRBD1
abundance: once
j_gene: TRBJ2-1
CDR3nt: TGTGCCAGCAGCCTTGGACAGGGTGTGTACAATGAGCAGTTCTTC
CDR3aa: CASSLGQGVYNEQFF

v_gene: TRBV19
len: 14
d_gene: -
abundance: -
j_gene: TRBJ1-4
CDR3nt: TGTGCCAGTAATCTCCGGGACCGCCCCGGGAAACTGTTTTTT
CDR3aa: CASNLRDRPGKLFF